Sequencing of this TCR beta chain was carried out in a study of B cell selection in AIRE deficiency. General study findings and limits: Tconv and Treg cells from AIRE-deficient patients resembled healthy donors in TCRBV usage, CDR3 length and diversity.

As concerns this clone: Its antigen is unidentified.

Per germline, CDR1 SGHTA and CDR2 FQGTGA. The CDR3 consists of 13 residues. With 4 bases removed from V and 5 bases from J, the gap between germline ends came to 10 bases. Sorted regulatory T cells were CD4-positive, CD25-high and CD127-low or negative. Clones were sequenced by immunoSEQ multiplex PCR, and TCRdb holds only the in-frame ones, with some missing. The sample shows 20,000 to 25,000 clones, 85% to 95% of them seen only once. V and J are TRBV7-3 and TRBJ2-3; D may be TRBD2 (5 bases). This sequence was found in a human donor with AIRE deficiency. The sequenced material came from Tregs sorted from PBMCs. CDR3 loop: CASSSSGGDTQYF. The CDR3 bases are TGTGCCAGCAGCTCCTCCGGAGGAGATACGCAGTATTTT.